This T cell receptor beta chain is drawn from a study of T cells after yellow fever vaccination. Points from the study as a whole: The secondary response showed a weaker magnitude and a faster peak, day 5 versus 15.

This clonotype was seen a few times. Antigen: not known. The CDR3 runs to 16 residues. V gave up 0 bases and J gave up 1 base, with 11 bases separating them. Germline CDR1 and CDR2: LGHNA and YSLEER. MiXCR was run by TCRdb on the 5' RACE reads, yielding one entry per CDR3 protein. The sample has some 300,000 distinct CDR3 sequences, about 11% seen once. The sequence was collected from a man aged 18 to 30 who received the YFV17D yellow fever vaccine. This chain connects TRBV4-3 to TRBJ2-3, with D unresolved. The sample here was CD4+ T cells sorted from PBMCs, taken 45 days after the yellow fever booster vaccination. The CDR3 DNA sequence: TGCGCCAGCAGCCAAGAATCTACTTATGGCACAGATACGCAGTATTTT. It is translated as CASSQESTYGTDTQYF.